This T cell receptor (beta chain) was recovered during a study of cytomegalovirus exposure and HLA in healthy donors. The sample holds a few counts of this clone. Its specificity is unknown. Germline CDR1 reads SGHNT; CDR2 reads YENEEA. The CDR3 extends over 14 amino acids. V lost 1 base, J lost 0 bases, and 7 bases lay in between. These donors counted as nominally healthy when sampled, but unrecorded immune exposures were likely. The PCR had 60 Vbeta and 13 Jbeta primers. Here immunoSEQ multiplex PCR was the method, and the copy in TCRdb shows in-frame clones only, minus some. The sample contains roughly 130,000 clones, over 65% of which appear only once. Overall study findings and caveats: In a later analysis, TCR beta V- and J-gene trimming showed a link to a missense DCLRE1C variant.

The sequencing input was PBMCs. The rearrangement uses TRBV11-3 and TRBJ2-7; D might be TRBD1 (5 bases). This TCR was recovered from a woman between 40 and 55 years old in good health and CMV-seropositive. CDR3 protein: CASSLGGSSYEQYF. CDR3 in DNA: TGTGCCAGCAGCTTAGGGGGCAGCTCCTACGAGCAGTACTTC. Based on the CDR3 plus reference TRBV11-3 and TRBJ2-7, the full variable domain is EAGVVQSPRYKIIEKKQPVAFWCNPISGHNTLYWYLQNLGQGPELLIRYENEEAVDDSQLPKDRFSAERLKGVDSTLKIQPAELGDSAVYLCASSLGGSSYEQYFGPGTRLTVT.